This T cell receptor beta chain was observed in a study of cytotoxic CD8 clonotypes in ibrutinib-treated CLL (dated by TCRdb to the early 2020s). Regarding the research as a whole: The cohort included about 15 treatment-naive and under 13 relapsed/refractory patients; about 17 were IGHV unmutated. Partial responses were observed in roughly 25 patients and complete responses in 2; after a median follow-up of 68 months, remission was maintained in some 14 patients and progression was observed in some twelve. Samples at response were collected after a median of roughly twelve months of treatment, with a range of roughly 6 to 40 months. On average, each sample had approximately 250,000 productive templates and about 89,000 productive rearrangements. Longitudinal samples were available for about 30% of the roughly 90 trial participants. Cryopreserved peripheral blood mononuclear cells were obtained prior to treatment, at the time of response, and at either disease progression or sustained remission. Every remission and progressive disease sample was obtained while ibrutinib was still being received by the patients.

The goal of deep resolution MiSeq sequencing was a depth between 1 in 1 million and 1 in 200,000 T cells, and coverage averaged 10x per clonotype. The immunoSEQ hsTCRB Kit was used to generate TCR beta libraries. As for the original processing: Data were analyzed with ImmunoSEQ Data Assistant and ImmunoSEQ Analyzer, with V, D and J genes assigned per IMGT definitions. Clonality was computed as one minus normalized Shannon entropy of productive rearrangement frequencies, ranging from 0 to 1. Public clonotype analysis was restricted to overrepresented clonotypes comprising at least 0.05% of each patient's repertoire. Some 14 age-matched healthy donor repertoires from immuneACCESS served as clonality controls. The source is immuneACCESS, and TCRdb retained only in-frame sequences with V and J called. Part of the clones is not carried over; for the studies checked, unresolved V genes explain less than half of this, and the remainder is unexplained. V and J calls and clone size come straight from that table; D and trimming were deduced from the DNA. Recorded for this sample are hundreds of thousands of clones; approximately 67% of them occurred a single time. The ten largest make up around 6.6% of the sample.

Around 2 micrograms of genomic DNA were extracted from cryopreserved PBMCs for TCR beta library preparation. High-throughput TCR beta sequencing was performed on longitudinal blood samples from CLL patients receiving ibrutinib monotherapy. Patients were enrolled in a phase 2 open-label single-center ibrutinib monotherapy trial. For this clone: Its recognized antigen is unknown. Per-base quality was not reported, and no clone a single base away is much larger than it.

V trim: 4 bases; J trim: 4 bases; unmatched bases: 13. Via the germline V gene, CDR1 is LGHNA and CDR2 YNFKEQ. The CDR3 goes from the cysteine to the phenylalanine over 18 residues. Of all the DNA, just the CDR3 is kept, 54 bases in frame from base 1. General study outcomes and caveats: Clonality increased at ibrutinib response, stayed stable in sustained remission, and fell back toward baseline at progression. Sampling times were not matched between sustained-remission and progressing patients, and lymph node repertoires were not studied. Public clonotypes were rare and either shrank or stayed stable during treatment, and the rise in clonality at ibrutinib response reflected expansion of private clonotypes. Baseline clonality exceeded that of age-matched healthy donors and correlated strongly with circulating CD8+ T-cell counts.

The TCR sequence derives from a human donor with chronic lymphocytic leukemia. The V gene is TRBV4-2 and the J gene is TRBJ2-2, with TRBD1 matching 9 junction bases. The sequencing used PBMCs, collected after 36 months of ibrutinib treatment. Here is the DNA: TGTGCCAGCAGCCTCTTTCCCGGGGGACAGGGTGGCACCGGGGAGCTGTTTTTT. Translated, this is CASSLFPGGQGGTGELFF.